This is a list of T cell receptor beta chains from one sample in a study of blood T cell repertoires in COVID-19. This table comes from immunoSEQ multiplex PCR, and its TCRdb copy is limited to in-frame clones, with some not included. There are roughly 290,000 clones in the sample; 80% to 90% occur only once, and roughly 2.2% lies in the top ten. Sequencing was carried out using PBMCs or T cells enriched from blood (not recorded which). The receptor source for this set is a man aged 30 to 39 who had recovered from COVID-19. Both conserved end residues are part of each CDR3. Each record gives: J gene, clone size, D gene, V gene, CDR3 protein, CDR3 DNA. The D gene is left open where the match is weak. Size is stated for part of the rows, as once, few or many counts, or as a class when the clone is expanded.

J gene: TRBJ1-6; clone size: NA; D gene: NA; V gene: TRBV7-3; CDR3 protein: CASSLRGGPYNSPLHF; CDR3 DNA: TGTGCCAGCAGTCTCCGAGGGGGTCCCTATAATTCACCCCTCCACTTT
J gene: TRBJ2-3; clone size: NA; D gene: TRBD1; V gene: TRBV5-6; CDR3 protein: CASSSTRDRGSTDTQYF; CDR3 DNA: TGTGCCAGCAGCTCTACCCGGGACAGGGGATCCACAGATACGCAGTATTTT
J gene: TRBJ2-2; clone size: NA; D gene: TRBD1; V gene: TRBV30; CDR3 protein: CAWTLGTGVTGELFF; CDR3 DNA: TGTGCCTGGACTTTAGGAACAGGGGTCACCGGGGAGCTGTTTTTT
J gene: TRBJ2-3; clone size: NA; D gene: TRBD2; V gene: TRBV15; CDR3 protein: CATSLGTSGKDTQYF; CDR3 DNA: TGTGCCACCAGCCTCGGGACTAGCGGCAAAGATACGCAGTATTTT
J gene: TRBJ1-1; clone size: NA; D gene: TRBD1; V gene: TRBV11-1; CDR3 protein: CASSLGQVTEAFF; CDR3 DNA: TGTGCCAGCAGCTTGGGACAGGTGACTGAAGCTTTCTTT
J gene: TRBJ2-7; clone size: NA; D gene: TRBD2; V gene: TRBV9; CDR3 protein: CASSADTVAGGSYEQYF; CDR3 DNA: TGTGCCAGCAGCGCAGACACTGTAGCGGGGGGATCCTACGAGCAGTACTTC
J gene: TRBJ2-7; clone size: NA; D gene: TRBD2; V gene: TRBV2; CDR3 protein: CASSASSGGAGEQYF; CDR3 DNA: TGTGCCAGCAGTGCCTCTAGCGGGGGGGCCGGCGAGCAGTACTTC
J gene: TRBJ2-3; clone size: NA; D gene: NA; V gene: TRBV9; CDR3 protein: CASSVGLRGALTDTQYF; CDR3 DNA: TGTGCCAGCAGCGTAGGGCTCCGGGGGGCCCTCACAGATACGCAGTATTTT
J gene: TRBJ2-3; clone size: once; D gene: TRBD1; V gene: TRBV5-1; CDR3 protein: CASSLETGTTDTQYF; CDR3 DNA: TGCGCCAGCAGCTTGGAGACAGGGACCACAGATACGCAGTATTTT
J gene: TRBJ1-2; clone size: NA; D gene: NA; V gene: TRBV3-1/TRBV3-2; CDR3 protein: CASSQGLTLRGYTF; CDR3 DNA: TGTGCCAGCAGCCAGGGGCTAACTCTTCGGGGCTACACCTTC
J gene: TRBJ1-1; clone size: NA; D gene: NA; V gene: TRBV18; CDR3 protein: CASSPPGLLGTEAFF; CDR3 DNA: TGTGCCAGCTCACCACCGGGGCTCTTAGGGACTGAAGCTTTCTTT
J gene: TRBJ2-1; clone size: NA; D gene: NA; V gene: TRBV19; CDR3 protein: CATEGGVINEQFF; CDR3 DNA: TGTGCCACCGAGGGGGGGGTTATCAATGAGCAGTTCTTC
J gene: TRBJ1-2; clone size: NA; D gene: TRBD1; V gene: TRBV2; CDR3 protein: CASTQGQPSNRYTF; CDR3 DNA: TGTGCCAGCACCCAGGGACAGCCTAGCAATCGCTACACCTTC
J gene: TRBJ1-3; clone size: NA; D gene: NA; V gene: TRBV7-9; CDR3 protein: CARPGHYGSGNTIYF; CDR3 DNA: TGTGCCAGGCCGGGACATTATGGCTCTGGAAACACCATATATTTT
J gene: TRBJ1-5; clone size: few; D gene: NA; V gene: TRBV7-2; CDR3 protein: CASSGNGGDQPQHF; CDR3 DNA: TGTGCCAGCAGCGGAAACGGGGGGGATCAGCCCCAGCATTTT
J gene: TRBJ1-5; clone size: NA; D gene: NA; V gene: TRBV11-2; CDR3 protein: CASSLDQGPQSPQHF; CDR3 DNA: TGTGCCAGCAGCTTAGATCAGGGCCCGCAAAGTCCCCAGCATTTT
J gene: TRBJ1-5; clone size: few; D gene: NA; V gene: TRBV5-1; CDR3 protein: CASSLGSPGQPQHF; CDR3 DNA: TGCGCCAGCAGCTTGGGTTCTCCGGGTCAGCCCCAGCATTTT
J gene: TRBJ1-6; clone size: NA; D gene: NA; V gene: TRBV11-2; CDR3 protein: CASSLVGWSSPLHF; CDR3 DNA: TGTGCCAGCAGCTTAGTAGGCTGGAGTTCACCCCTCCACTTT
J gene: TRBJ1-4; clone size: NA; D gene: TRBD1; V gene: TRBV11-2; CDR3 protein: CASSLGQGGWSNEKLFF; CDR3 DNA: TGTGCCAGCAGCCTGGGACAGGGAGGATGGTCTAATGAAAAACTGTTTTTT
J gene: TRBJ1-3; clone size: NA; D gene: NA; V gene: TRBV11-2; CDR3 protein: CASSLDGNIGNTIYF; CDR3 DNA: TGTGCCAGCAGCTTAGATGGTAACATCGGAAACACCATATATTTT
J gene: TRBJ1-1; clone size: NA; D gene: NA; V gene: TRBV11-2; CDR3 protein: CASSLGRTEAFF; CDR3 DNA: TGTGCCAGCAGCTTAGGCCGGACTGAAGCTTTCTTT
J gene: TRBJ1-1; clone size: NA; D gene: NA; V gene: TRBV4-2; CDR3 protein: CASSQDRQLNTEAFF; CDR3 DNA: TGTGCCAGCAGCCAAGATAGACAGTTGAACACTGAAGCTTTCTTT
J gene: TRBJ1-1; clone size: once; D gene: NA; V gene: TRBV6-5; CDR3 protein: CASSYGPGREAFF; CDR3 DNA: TGTGCCAGCAGTTACGGTCCAGGAAGGGAGGCTTTCTTT
J gene: TRBJ2-7; clone size: NA; D gene: NA; V gene: TRBV9; CDR3 protein: CASSVEYSPGEQYF; CDR3 DNA: TGTGCCAGCAGCGTAGAGTACAGCCCTGGCGAGCAGTACTTC
J gene: TRBJ2-2; clone size: NA; D gene: NA; V gene: TRBV5-1; CDR3 protein: CASDLDGANTGELFF; CDR3 DNA: TGCGCCAGTGACTTGGACGGGGCGAACACCGGGGAGCTGTTTTTT
J gene: TRBJ2-6; clone size: NA; D gene: NA; V gene: TRBV11-2; CDR3 protein: CASSLDRVAGANVLTF; CDR3 DNA: TGTGCCAGCAGCTTAGACAGGGTAGCTGGGGCCAACGTCCTGACTTTC
J gene: TRBJ1-1; clone size: NA; D gene: TRBD1; V gene: TRBV7-9; CDR3 protein: CASSPWDRGLGGAFF; CDR3 DNA: TGTGCCAGCAGCCCATGGGACAGAGGCCTCGGGGGAGCTTTCTTT
J gene: TRBJ2-7; clone size: NA; D gene: TRBD1; V gene: TRBV27; CDR3 protein: CASSSGTGGYEQYF; CDR3 DNA: TGTGCCAGCAGTTCGGGGACAGGGGGGTACGAGCAGTACTTC
J gene: TRBJ2-1; clone size: once; D gene: NA; V gene: TRBV9; CDR3 protein: CASSVDLGARVNEQFF; CDR3 DNA: TGTGCCAGCAGCGTAGATCTAGGGGCTAGAGTCAATGAGCAGTTCTTC
J gene: TRBJ1-2; clone size: NA; D gene: TRBD1; V gene: TRBV30; CDR3 protein: CASQGGLYGYTF; CDR3 DNA: TGTGCCTCCCAAGGGGGCCTCTATGGCTACACCTTC
J gene: TRBJ1-1; clone size: NA; D gene: NA; V gene: TRBV7-2; CDR3 protein: CASIWAGLGTEAFF; CDR3 DNA: TGTGCCAGCATCTGGGCGGGCTTGGGCACTGAAGCTTTCTTT
J gene: TRBJ2-1; clone size: NA; D gene: NA; V gene: TRBV4-3; CDR3 protein: CASRRDSNWNEQFF; CDR3 DNA: TGCGCCAGCAGACGAGACAGTAACTGGAATGAGCAGTTCTTC
J gene: TRBJ2-5; clone size: NA; D gene: TRBD1; V gene: TRBV5-1; CDR3 protein: CASRPTGGETQYF; CDR3 DNA: TGCGCCAGCAGACCGACAGGGGGGGAGACCCAGTACTTC